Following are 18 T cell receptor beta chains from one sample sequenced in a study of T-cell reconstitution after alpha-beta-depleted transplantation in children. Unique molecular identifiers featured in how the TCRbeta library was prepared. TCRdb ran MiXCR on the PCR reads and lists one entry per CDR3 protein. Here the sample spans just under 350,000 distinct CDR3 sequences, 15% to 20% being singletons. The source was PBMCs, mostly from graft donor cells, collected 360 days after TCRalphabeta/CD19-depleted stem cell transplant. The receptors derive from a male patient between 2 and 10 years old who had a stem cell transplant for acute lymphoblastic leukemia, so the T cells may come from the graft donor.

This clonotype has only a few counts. This CDR3 is CASSMRPGPVVIDTQYF. CDR3 bases: TGTGCCAGCAGCATGCGACCGGGACCAGTAGTCATAGATACGCAGTATTTT. The chain couples TRBV7-9 to TRBJ2-3; D is perhaps TRBD1 or TRBD2 (5 bases each). Germline-derived CDR1 and CDR2 are SEHNR and FQNEAQ (reference sequence). This CDR3 spans 17 amino acids. Deletions cut 5 bases from V and 5 bases from J, with 23 bases between. The full variable domain, in which reference TRBV7-9 and TRBJ2-3 provide the parts outside the CDR3, is DTGVSQNPRHKITKRGQNVTFRCDPISEHNRLYWYRQTLGQGPEFLTYFQNEAQLEKSRLLSDRFSAERPKGSFSTLEIQRTEQGDSAMYLCASSMRPGPVVIDTQYFGPGTRLTVL.

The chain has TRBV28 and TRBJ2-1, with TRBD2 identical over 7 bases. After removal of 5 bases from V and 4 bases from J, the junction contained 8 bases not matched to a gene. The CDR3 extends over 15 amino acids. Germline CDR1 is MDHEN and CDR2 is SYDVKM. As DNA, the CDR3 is TGTGCCAGCAGTCCCCGGACTAGATATTACAATGAGCAGTTCTTC. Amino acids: CASSPRTRYYNEQFF.

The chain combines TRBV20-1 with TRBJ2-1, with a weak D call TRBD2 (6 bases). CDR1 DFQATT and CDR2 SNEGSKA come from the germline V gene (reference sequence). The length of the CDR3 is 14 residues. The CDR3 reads CSLTPGLKNNEQFF. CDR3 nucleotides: TGCAGCTTGACACCGGGACTGAAGAACAATGAGCAGTTCTTC.

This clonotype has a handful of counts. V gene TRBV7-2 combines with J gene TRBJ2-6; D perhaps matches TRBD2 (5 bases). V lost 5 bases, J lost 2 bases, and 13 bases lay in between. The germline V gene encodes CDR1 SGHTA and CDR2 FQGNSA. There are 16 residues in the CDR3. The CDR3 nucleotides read TGTGCCAGCAGCCTCTTTTTGCGGGCTGGGGCCAACGTCCTGACTTTC. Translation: CASSLFLRAGANVLTF.

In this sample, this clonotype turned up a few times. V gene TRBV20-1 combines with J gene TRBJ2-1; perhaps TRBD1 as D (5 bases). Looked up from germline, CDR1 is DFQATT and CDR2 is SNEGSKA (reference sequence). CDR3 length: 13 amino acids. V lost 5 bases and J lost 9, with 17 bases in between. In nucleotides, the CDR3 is TGCAGTGCTGCGGACCCTTCCACAGGTGAGCAGTTCTTC. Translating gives CSAADPSTGEQFF.

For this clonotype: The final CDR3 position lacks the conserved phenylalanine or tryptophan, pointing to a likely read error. For the CDR3, the DNA is TGTGCCTGGAGTCGGGGACAGTTGGTCAATGAGCAGTTCTCC. As protein: CAWSRGQLVNEQFS. The chain uses TRBV30 and TRBJ2-1, with 7 bases lining up with TRBD1. Germline V gene data show CDR1 as GTSNPN and CDR2 as SVGIG (reference sequence). CDR3 length: 14 amino acids. With 2 bases clipped from V and 6 bases from J, the junction kept 7 bases outside the gene matches.

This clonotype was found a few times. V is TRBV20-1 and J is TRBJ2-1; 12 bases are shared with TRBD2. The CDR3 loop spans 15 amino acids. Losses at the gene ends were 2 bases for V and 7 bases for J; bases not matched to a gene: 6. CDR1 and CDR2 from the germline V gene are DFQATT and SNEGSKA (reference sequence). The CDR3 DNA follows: TGCAGTGCTAGACCGACTAGCGGGAGTGGTAATGAGCAGTTCTTC. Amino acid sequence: CSARPTSGSGNEQFF.

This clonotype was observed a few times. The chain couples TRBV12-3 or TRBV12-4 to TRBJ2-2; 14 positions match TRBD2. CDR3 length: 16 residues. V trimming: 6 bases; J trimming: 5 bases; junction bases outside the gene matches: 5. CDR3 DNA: TGTGCCAGCAGCAGACGACTAGCGGGAGGGACCGGGGAGCTGTTTTTT. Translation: CASSRRLAGGTGELFF.

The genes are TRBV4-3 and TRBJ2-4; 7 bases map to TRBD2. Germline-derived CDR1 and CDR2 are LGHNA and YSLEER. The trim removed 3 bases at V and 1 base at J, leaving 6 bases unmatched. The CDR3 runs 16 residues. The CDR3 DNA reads TGCGCCAGCAGCCAGACCTCCGGGGGGGCCAAAAACATTCAGTACTTC. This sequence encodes CASSQTSGGAKNIQYF.

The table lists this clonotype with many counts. This CDR3 is CASSLVARPLQGPEAFF. In DNA form, the CDR3 reads TGTGCCAGCAGTTTAGTGGCCCGGCCCCTGCAGGGACCTGAAGCTTTCTTT. The rearrangement links TRBV28 to TRBJ1-1; D might be TRBD1 (5 bases). Deletions cut 2 bases from V and 6 bases from J, with 22 bases between. This CDR3 is built from 17 residues. CDR1 and CDR2 from the germline V gene are MDHEN and SYDVKM.

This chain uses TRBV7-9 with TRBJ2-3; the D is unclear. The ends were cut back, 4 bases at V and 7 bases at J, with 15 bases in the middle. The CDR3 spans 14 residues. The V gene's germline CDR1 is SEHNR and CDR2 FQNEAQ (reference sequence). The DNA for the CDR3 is TGTGCCAGCAGCTCAACACATCTGAGGAATACGCAGTATTTT. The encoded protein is CASSSTHLRNTQYF. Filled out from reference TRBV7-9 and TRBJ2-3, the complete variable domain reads DTGVSQNPRHKITKRGQNVTFRCDPISEHNRLYWYRQTLGQGPEFLTYFQNEAQLEKSRLLSDRFSAERPKGSFSTLEIQRTEQGDSAMYLCASSSTHLRNTQYFGPGTRLTVL.

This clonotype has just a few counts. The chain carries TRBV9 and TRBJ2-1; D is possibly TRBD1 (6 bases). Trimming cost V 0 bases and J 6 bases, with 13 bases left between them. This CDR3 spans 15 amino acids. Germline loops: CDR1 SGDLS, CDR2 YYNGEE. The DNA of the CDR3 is TGTGCCAGCAGCGTAGACGGACAGTTCCCCAATGAGCAGTTCTTC. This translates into CASSVDGQFPNEQFF.

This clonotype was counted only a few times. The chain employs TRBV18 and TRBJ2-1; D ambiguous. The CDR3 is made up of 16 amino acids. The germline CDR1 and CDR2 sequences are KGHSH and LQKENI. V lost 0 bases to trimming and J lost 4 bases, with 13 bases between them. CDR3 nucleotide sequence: TGTGCCAGCTCACCACCTGAAATAGCCACTTACAATGAGCAGTTCTTC. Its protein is CASSPPEIATYNEQFF.

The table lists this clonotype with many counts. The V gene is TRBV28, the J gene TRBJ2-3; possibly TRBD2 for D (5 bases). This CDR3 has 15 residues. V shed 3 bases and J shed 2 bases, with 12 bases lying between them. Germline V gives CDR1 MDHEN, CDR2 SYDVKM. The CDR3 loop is CASSFRAGFTDTQYF. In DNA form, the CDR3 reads TGTGCCAGCAGTTTTCGTGCGGGTTTCACAGATACGCAGTATTTT.

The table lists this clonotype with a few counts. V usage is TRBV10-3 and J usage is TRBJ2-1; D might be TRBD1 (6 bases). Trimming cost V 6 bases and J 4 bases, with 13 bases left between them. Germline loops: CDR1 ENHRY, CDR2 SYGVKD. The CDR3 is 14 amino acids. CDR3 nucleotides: TGTGCCATCAGCACCGTGGACAGTTACAATGAGCAGTTCTTC. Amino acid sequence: CAISTVDSYNEQFF.

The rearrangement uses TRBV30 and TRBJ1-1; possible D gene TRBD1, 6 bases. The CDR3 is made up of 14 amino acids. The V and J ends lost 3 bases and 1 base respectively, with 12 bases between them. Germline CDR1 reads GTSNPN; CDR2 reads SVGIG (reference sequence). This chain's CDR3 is CAWRYREPNTEAFF. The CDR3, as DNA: TGTGCCTGGAGATACAGGGAACCGAACACTGAAGCTTTCTTT.

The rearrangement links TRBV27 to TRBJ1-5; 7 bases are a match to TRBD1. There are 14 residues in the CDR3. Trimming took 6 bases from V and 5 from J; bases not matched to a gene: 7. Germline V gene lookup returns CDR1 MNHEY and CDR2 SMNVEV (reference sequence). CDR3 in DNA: TGTGCCAGCAGAGGATACAGGGGCGATCAGCCCCAGCATTTT. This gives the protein CASRGYRGDQPQHF.

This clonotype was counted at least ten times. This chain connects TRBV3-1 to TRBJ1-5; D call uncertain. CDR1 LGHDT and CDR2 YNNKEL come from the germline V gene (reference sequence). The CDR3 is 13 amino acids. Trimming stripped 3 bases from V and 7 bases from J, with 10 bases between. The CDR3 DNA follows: TGTGCCAGCAGCCAGGCGGGGTGGCAGCCCCAGCATTTT. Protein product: CASSQAGWQPQHF.